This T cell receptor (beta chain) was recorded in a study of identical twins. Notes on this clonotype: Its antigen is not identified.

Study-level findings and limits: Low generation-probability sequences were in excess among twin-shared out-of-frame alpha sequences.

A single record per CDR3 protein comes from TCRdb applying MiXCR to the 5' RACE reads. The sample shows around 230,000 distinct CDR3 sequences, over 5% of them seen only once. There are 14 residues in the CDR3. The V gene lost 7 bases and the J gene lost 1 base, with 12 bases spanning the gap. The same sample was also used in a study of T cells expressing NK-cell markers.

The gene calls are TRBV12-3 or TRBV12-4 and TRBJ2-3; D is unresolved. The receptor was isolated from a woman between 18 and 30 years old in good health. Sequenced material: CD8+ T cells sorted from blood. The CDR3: CASIERAGTDTQYF. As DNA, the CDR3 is TGTGCCAGCATTGAGAGAGCCGGCACAGATACGCAGTATTTT.